These T cell receptor beta chains were read from a single sample in a study of blood T cell repertoires in COVID-19. Produced via immunoSEQ multiplex PCR; TCRdb's table is partial and in-frame only. The table lists fewer than 200,000 clones, 70% to 90% of them singletons. The sample taken for sequencing was peripheral blood. The receptors stem from a man aged 35-49 years with active or convalescent COVID-19. Both conserved end residues are part of each CDR3. Fields, in order: V gene, clone size, D gene, J gene, CDR3 protein, CDR3 DNA. A D gene is named only where the DNA matches it firmly. Some rows mark clone size as missing; the rest say once, few, many or name a class of expanded clone.

>TRBV2|NA|NA|TRBJ2-5
CASSVSVQETQYF
TGTGCCAGCAGTGTATCTGTACAAGAGACCCAGTACTTC
>TRBV7-9|NA|TRBD2|TRBJ2-7
CASKAGGSPWRYF
TGTGCCAGCAAAGCGGGGGGTTCACCCTGGCGGTACTTC
>TRBV12-3/TRBV12-4|NA|NA|TRBJ2-7
CASSLGPSYEQYF
TGTGCCAGCAGTTTAGGTCCTAGCTACGAGCAGTACTTC
>TRBV30|NA|NA|TRBJ1-1
CAWSEQPNTEAFF
TGTGCCTGGAGTGAACAGCCGAACACTGAAGCTTTCTTT
>TRBV7-3|NA|TRBD1|TRBJ1-2
CASSAGQGDYGYTF
TGTGCCAGCAGCGCCGGACAGGGTGACTATGGCTACACCTTC
>TRBV7-8|NA|NA|TRBJ2-3
CASSTLGASTDTQYF
TGTGCCAGCAGCACTTTGGGGGCTAGCACAGATACGCAGTATTTT
>TRBV5-1|few|TRBD1|TRBJ2-5
CASSPGQPQETQYF
TGCGCCAGCAGCCCGGGACAGCCCCAAGAGACCCAGTACTTC
>TRBV7-8|many|NA|TRBJ1-2
CASSPRWVAGYTF
TGTGCCAGCAGCCCTAGATGGGTGGCTGGCTACACCTTC
>TRBV5-4|NA|NA|TRBJ1-4
CASSLGQNNEKLFF
TGTGCCAGCAGCTTGGGACAGAATAATGAAAAACTGTTTTTT
>TRBV4-1|NA|NA|TRBJ1-1
CASSQDAAGLTEAFF
TGCGCCAGCAGCCAAGATGCAGCGGGATTGACTGAAGCTTTCTTT
>TRBV7-2|NA|TRBD2|TRBJ2-1
CASSRLAGGAPYNEQFF
TGTGCCAGCAGCAGACTAGCGGGGGGGGCCCCCTACAATGAGCAGTTCTTC
>TRBV12-3/TRBV12-4|NA|TRBD1|TRBJ1-1
CASSGTGWSEAFF
TGTGCCAGCAGTGGGACAGGGTGGTCTGAAGCTTTCTTT
>TRBV28|NA|NA|TRBJ2-3
CASSFWGLGTDTQYF
TGTGCCAGCAGTTTTTGGGGCCTGGGCACAGATACGCAGTATTTT
>TRBV19|NA|TRBD2|TRBJ2-1
CASSISGGAYNEQFF
TGTGCCAGTAGTATTAGCGGGGGGGCCTACAATGAGCAGTTCTTC
>TRBV6-5|few|NA|TRBJ1-4
CASSYEEKLFF
TGTGCCAGCAGTTACGAGGAAAAACTGTTTTTT
>TRBV7-2|few|NA|TRBJ1-3
CASSQQGFSGNTIYF
TGTGCCAGCAGCCAACAGGGCTTCTCTGGAAACACCATATATTTT